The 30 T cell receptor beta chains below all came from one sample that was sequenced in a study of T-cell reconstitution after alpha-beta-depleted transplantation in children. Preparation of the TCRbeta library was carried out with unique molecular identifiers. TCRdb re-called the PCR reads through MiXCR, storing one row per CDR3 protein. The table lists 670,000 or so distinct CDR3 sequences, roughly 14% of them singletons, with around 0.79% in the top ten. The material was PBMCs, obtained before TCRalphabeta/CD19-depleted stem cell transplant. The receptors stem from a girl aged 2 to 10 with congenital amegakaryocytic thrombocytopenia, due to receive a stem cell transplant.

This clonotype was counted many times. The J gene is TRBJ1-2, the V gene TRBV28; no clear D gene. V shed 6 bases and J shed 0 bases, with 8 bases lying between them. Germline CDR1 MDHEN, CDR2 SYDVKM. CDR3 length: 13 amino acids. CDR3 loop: CASRGTSNYGYTF. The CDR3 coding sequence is TGTGCCAGCAGAGGAACTTCTAACTATGGCTACACCTTC.

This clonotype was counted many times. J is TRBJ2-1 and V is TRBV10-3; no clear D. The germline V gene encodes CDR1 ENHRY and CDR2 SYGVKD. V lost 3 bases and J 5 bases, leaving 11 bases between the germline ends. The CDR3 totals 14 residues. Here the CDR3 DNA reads TGTGCCATCAGTGAAGTGGCAAGAGACAATGAGCAGTTCTTC. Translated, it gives CAISEVARDNEQFF.

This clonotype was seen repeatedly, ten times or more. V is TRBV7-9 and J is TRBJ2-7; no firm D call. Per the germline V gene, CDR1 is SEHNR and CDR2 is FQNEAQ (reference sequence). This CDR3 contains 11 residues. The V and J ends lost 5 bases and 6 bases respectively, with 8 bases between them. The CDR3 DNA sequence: TGTGCCAGCAGCCCCCCAGGCGAGCAGTACTTC. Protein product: CASSPPGEQYF.

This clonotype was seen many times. CDR3 amino acids: CAISESIVPYQPQHF. Written as DNA, the CDR3 is TGTGCCATCAGTGAGTCGATTGTGCCCTATCAGCCCCAGCATTTT. The chain couples TRBV10-3 to TRBJ1-5; D remains unclear. Germline CDR1 reads ENHRY; CDR2 reads SYGVKD. Deletions cut 0 bases from V and 5 bases from J, with 11 bases between. The CDR3 runs 15 residues.

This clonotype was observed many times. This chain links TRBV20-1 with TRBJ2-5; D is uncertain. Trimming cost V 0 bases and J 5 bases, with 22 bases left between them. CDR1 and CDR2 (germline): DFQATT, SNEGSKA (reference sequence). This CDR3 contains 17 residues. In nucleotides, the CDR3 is TGCAGTGCTAGAGAACGTGGGAAGGCGGAACTCCTGGAGACCCAGTACTTC. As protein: CSARERGKAELLETQYF.

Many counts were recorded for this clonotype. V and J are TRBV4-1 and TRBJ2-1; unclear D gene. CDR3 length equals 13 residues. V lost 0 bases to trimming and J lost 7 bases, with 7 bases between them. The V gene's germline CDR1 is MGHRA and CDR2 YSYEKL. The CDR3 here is CASSQDNWNEQFF. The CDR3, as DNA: TGCGCCAGCAGCCAAGATAACTGGAATGAGCAGTTCTTC.

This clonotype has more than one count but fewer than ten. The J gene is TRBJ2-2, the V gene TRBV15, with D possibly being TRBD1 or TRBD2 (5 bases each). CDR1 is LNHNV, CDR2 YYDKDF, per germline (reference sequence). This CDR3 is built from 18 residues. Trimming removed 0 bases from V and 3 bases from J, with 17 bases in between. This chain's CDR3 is CATSRDLPGPHYTGELFF. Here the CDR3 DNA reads TGTGCCACCAGCAGAGACTTACCGGGACCGCACTACACCGGGGAGCTGTTTTTT.

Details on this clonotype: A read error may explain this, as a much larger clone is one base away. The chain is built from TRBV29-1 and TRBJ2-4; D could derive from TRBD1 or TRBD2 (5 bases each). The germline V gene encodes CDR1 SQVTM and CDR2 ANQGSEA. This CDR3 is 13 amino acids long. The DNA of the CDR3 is TGCAGCGCCGGGGACGGAGCCAAAAACATTCAGCACTTC. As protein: CSAGDGAKNIQHF.

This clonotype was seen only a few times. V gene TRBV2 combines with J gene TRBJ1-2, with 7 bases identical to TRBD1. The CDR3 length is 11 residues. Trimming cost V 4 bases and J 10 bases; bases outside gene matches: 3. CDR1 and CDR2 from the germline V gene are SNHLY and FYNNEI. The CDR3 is CASSVTGVYTF. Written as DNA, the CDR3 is TGTGCCAGCAGTGTTACAGGGGTCTACACCTTC.

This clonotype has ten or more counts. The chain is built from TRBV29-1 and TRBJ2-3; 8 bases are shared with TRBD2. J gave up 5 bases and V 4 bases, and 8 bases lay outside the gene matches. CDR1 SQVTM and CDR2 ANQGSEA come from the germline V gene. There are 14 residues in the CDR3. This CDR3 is CSVVQGLAGDTQYF. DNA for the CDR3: TGCAGCGTTGTCCAAGGCCTAGCGGGAGATACGCAGTATTTT.

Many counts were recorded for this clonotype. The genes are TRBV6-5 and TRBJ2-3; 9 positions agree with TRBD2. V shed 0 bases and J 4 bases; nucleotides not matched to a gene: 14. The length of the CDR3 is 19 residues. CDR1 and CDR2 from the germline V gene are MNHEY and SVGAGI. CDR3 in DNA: TGTGCCAGCAGTTACTCGACCGTCTTTAGCGGGAGATTCCCAGATACGCAGTATTTT. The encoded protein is CASSYSTVFSGRFPDTQYF.

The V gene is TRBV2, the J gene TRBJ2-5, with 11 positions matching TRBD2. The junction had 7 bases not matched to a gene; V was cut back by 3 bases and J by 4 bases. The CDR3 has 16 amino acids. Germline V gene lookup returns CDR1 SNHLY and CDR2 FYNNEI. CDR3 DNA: TGTGCCAGCAGTGACGGGCTAGCGGGAGGCCCAGAGACCCAGTACTTC. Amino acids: CASSDGLAGGPETQYF. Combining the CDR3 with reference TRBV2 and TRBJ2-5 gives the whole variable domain EPEVTQTPSHQVTQMGQEVILRCVPISNHLYFYWYRQILGQKVEFLVSFYNNEISEKSEIFDDQFSVERPDGSNFTLKIRSTKLEDSAMYFCASSDGLAGGPETQYFGPGTRLLVL.

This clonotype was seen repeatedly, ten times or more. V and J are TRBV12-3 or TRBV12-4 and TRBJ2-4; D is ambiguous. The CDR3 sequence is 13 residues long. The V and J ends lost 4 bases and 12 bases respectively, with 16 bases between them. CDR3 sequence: CASSSPPLWDQYF. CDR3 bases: TGTGCCAGCAGTTCCCCCCCACTCTGGGATCAGTACTTC.

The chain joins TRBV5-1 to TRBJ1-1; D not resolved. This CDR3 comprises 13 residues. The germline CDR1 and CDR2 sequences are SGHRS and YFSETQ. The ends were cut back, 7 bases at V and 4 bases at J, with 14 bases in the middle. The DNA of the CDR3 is TGCGCCAGCGGCCTACACCTAAGCACTGAAGCTTTCTTT. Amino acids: CASGLHLSTEAFF. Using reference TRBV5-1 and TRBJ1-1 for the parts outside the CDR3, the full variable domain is KAGVTQTPRYLIKTRGQQVTLSCSPISGHRSVSWYQQTPGQGLQFLFEYFSETQRNKGNFPGRFSGRQFSNSRSEMNVSTLELGDSALYLCASGLHLSTEAFFGQGTRLTVV.

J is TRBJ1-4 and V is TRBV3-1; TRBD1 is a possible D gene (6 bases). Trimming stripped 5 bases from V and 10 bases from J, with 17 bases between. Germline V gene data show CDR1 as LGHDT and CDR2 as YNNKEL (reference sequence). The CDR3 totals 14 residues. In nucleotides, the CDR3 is TGTGCCAGCAGCTACCCGGACAGACCCGGAAAACTGTTTTTT. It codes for CASSYPDRPGKLFF.

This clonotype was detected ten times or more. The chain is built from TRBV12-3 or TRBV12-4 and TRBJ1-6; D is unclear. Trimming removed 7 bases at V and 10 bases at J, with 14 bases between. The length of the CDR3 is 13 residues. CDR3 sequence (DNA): TGTGCCAGCAACCGAAGCGGGTACTCACCCCTCCACTTT. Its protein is CASNRSGYSPLHF.

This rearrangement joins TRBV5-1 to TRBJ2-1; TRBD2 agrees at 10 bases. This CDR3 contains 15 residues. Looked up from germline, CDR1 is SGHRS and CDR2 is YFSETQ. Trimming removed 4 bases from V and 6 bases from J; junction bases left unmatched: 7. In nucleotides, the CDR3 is TGCGCCAGCAGCAAAAAGCGGACTAGCGGCAATGAGCAGTTCTTC. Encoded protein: CASSKKRTSGNEQFF.

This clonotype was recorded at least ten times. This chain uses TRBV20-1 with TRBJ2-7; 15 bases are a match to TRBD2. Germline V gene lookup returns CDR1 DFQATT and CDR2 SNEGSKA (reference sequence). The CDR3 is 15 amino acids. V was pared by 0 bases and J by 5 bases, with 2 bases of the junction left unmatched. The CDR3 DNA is TGCAGTGCTAGAGATGGGACTAGCGGGAGGAACGAGCAGTACTTC. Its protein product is CSARDGTSGRNEQYF.

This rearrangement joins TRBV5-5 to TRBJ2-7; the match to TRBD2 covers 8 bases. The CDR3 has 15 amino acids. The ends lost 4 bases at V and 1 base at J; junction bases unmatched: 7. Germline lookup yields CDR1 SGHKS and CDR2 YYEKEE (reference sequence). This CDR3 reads CASSESGSRSYEQYF. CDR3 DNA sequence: TGTGCCAGCAGCGAAAGCGGGAGTAGGTCCTACGAGCAGTACTTC.

The CDR3 reads CSAAKGDSLRHYEQYF. Written as DNA, the CDR3 is TGCAGTGCTGCAAAAGGGGACTCCCTTAGGCACTACGAGCAGTACTTC. This chain connects TRBV20-1 to TRBJ2-7; D is perhaps TRBD2 (6 bases). This CDR3 has 16 amino acids. In germline, CDR1 is DFQATT, CDR2 SNEGSKA (reference sequence). The V and J ends lost 5 bases and 3 bases respectively, with 23 bases between them.

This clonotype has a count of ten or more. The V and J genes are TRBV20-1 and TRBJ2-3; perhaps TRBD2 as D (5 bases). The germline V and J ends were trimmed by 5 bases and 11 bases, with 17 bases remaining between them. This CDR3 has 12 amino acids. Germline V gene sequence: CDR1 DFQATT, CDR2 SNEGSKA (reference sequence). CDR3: CSALEESRRQYF. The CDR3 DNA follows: TGCAGTGCTTTGGAGGAGAGCCGTCGGCAGTATTTT.

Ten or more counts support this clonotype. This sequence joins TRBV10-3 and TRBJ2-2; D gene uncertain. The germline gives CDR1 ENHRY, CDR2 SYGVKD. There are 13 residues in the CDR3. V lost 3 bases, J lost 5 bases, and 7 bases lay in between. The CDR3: CAISDQRTGELFF. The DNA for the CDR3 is TGTGCCATCAGTGATCAGAGGACCGGGGAGCTGTTTTTT.

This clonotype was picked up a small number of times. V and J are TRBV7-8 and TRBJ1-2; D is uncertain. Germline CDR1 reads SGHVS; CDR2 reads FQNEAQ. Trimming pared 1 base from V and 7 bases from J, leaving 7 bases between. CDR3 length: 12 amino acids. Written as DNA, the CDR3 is TGTGCCAGCAGCTTAGAAGCCACTGGCTACACCTTC. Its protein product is CASSLEATGYTF.

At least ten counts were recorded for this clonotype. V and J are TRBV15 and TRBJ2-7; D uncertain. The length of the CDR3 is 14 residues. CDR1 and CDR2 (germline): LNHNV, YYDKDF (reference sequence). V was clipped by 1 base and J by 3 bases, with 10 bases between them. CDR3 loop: CATSRVDTHYEQYF. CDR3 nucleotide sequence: TGTGCCACCAGCAGAGTTGATACCCACTACGAGCAGTACTTC.

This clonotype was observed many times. The CDR3 region has the DNA TGCGCCAGCAGCTTGGAGGGCAGGGGCTACGAGCAGTACTTC. Translating it yields CASSLEGRGYEQYF. The chain combines TRBV5-1 with TRBJ2-7, with TRBD1 as a possible D gene (6 bases). The CDR3 contains 14 residues. Germline V gene lookup returns CDR1 SGHRS and CDR2 YFSETQ. V was pared by 0 bases and J by 3 bases, with 10 bases between.

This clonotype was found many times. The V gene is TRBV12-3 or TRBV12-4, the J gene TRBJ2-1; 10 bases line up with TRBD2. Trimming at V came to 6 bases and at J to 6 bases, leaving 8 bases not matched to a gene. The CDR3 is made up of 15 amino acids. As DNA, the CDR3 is TGTGCCAGCAGAATTAAGCGGGAGGGCCCCAATGAGCAGTTCTTC. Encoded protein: CASRIKREGPNEQFF.

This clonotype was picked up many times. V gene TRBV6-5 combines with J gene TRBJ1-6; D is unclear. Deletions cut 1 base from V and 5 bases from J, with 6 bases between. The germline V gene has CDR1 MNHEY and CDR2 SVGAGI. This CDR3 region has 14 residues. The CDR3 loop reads CASSYYTDNSPLHF. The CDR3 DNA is TGTGCCAGCAGTTACTATACAGATAATTCACCCCTCCACTTT.

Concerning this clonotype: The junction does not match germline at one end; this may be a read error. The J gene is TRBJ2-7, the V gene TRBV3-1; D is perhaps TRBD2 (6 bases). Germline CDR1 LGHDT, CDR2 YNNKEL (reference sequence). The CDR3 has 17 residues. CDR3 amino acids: CACSQFSSRGYYYEQYF. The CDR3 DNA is TGTGCCTGCAGCCAATTTTCTTCCCGGGGGTACTACTACGAGCAGTACTTC.

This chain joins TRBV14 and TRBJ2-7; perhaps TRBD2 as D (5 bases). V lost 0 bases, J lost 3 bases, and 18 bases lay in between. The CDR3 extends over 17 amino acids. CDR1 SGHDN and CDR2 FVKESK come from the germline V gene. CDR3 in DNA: TGTGCCAGCAGCCAAGATCTCTATAGTCCCCGGGGCTACGAGCAGTACTTC. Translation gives CASSQDLYSPRGYEQYF.

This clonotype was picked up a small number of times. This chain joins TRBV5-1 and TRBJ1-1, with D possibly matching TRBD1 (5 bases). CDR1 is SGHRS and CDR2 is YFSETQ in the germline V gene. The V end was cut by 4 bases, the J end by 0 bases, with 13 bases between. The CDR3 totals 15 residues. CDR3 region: CASSPQGTLNTEAFF. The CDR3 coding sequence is TGCGCCAGCAGCCCCCAAGGGACGCTGAACACTGAAGCTTTCTTT.